A selection of T cell receptor beta chains follows, all from one sample in a study of identical twins. TCRdb analysed the 5' RACE reads with MiXCR anew, one entry per CDR3 protein. The table lists 1.5 million to 2 million distinct CDR3 sequences, around 33% of them singletons, with about 0.27% in the top ten. Material for sequencing was cord blood. The receptors derive from a newborn girl in good health. Each CDR3 is given with its conserved first and last residue. A D gene is named only where the DNA matches it firmly. Only part of the rows carry a size: once, few, many, or a class if the clone is expanded.

v_gene	d_gene	j_gene	abundance	CDR3aa	CDR3nt
TRBV5-1	NA	TRBJ2-3	many	CASSPERDTQYF	TGCGCCAGCAGCCCCGAACGGGATACGCAGTATTTT
TRBV6-6	TRBD1	TRBJ1-6	few	CASSLRAGTGGSPLHF	TGTGCCAGCAGTTTGAGGGCTGGGACAGGGGGTTCACCCCTCCACTTT
TRBV6-2/TRBV6-3	NA	TRBJ2-7	NA	CASSYSRSGRYEQYF	TGTGCCAGCAGTTACTCGAGATCGGGGCGGTACGAGCAGTACTTC
TRBV12-3/TRBV12-4	NA	TRBJ1-1	few	CASSLFQVDTEAFF	TGTGCCAGCAGTTTATTCCAGGTCGACACTGAAGCTTTCTTT
TRBV6-5	TRBD2	TRBJ2-1	NA	CASSYRLAGGPEQFF	TGTGCCAGCAGTTACCGACTAGCGGGAGGACCCGAGCAGTTCTTC
TRBV20-1	NA	TRBJ1-1	NA	CSASGRENTEAFF	TGCAGTGCTTCAGGGCGGGAGAACACTGAAGCTTTCTTT
TRBV7-2	NA	TRBJ1-5	few	CASSSTSTNYQPQHF	TGTGCCAGCAGCTCAACCTCGACCAATTATCAGCCCCAGCATTTT
TRBV11-2	NA	TRBJ2-1	few	CASSLVGGPTYNEQFF	TGTGCCAGCAGCTTAGTGGGCGGACCTACCTACAATGAGCAGTTCTTC
TRBV6-1	NA	TRBJ1-4	NA	CASVGSEKLFF	TGTGCCAGCGTCGGGTCTGAAAAACTGTTTTTT
TRBV12-3/TRBV12-4	NA	TRBJ2-3	once	CASSLLRAFSTDTQYF	TGTGCCAGCAGTTTGCTACGAGCTTTTAGCACAGATACGCAGTATTTT
TRBV6-1	TRBD1	TRBJ1-1	few	CASSRQGSGAFF	TGTGCCAGCAGTCGACAGGGGAGCGGAGCTTTCTTT
TRBV5-8	NA	TRBJ2-4	few	CASSAFLAKNIQYF	TGTGCCAGCAGCGCATTCCTGGCCAAAAACATTCAGTACTTC
TRBV27	NA	TRBJ2-1	NA	CASKGMKASKLNEQFF	TGTGCCAGCAAGGGCATGAAGGCTTCCAAGCTCAATGAGCAGTTCTTC
TRBV5-1	NA	TRBJ2-1	NA	CASRVRNNEQFF	TGCGCCAGCAGGGTTAGGAACAATGAGCAGTTCTTC
TRBV20-1	NA	TRBJ1-5	NA	CSARVLRDNQPQHF	TGCAGTGCTAGAGTTTTAAGGGACAATCAGCCCCAGCATTTT
TRBV30	NA	TRBJ2-1	NA	CAWSVQGRSYEQFF	TGTGCCTGGAGTGTACAGGGAAGATCCTACGAGCAGTTCTTC
TRBV11-1	NA	TRBJ2-3	NA	CASSLVAATQYF	TGTGCCAGCAGCTTAGTAGCGGCCACGCAGTATTTT
TRBV12-3/TRBV12-4	TRBD1	TRBJ2-5	NA	CASGIPGQGLKGTQYF	TGTGCCAGCGGGATACCGGGACAGGGGTTGAAGGGGACCCAGTACTTC
TRBV20-1	TRBD1	TRBJ2-1	NA	CSAPGQDYHEQFF	TGCAGTGCTCCGGGACAGGACTACCATGAGCAGTTCTTC
TRBV20-1	NA	TRBJ2-7	NA	CSASSSSRSYEQYF	TGCAGTGCTAGCAGCTCCAGTCGTTCCTACGAGCAGTACTTC
TRBV10-3	NA	TRBJ2-6	few	CATGDGANVLTF	TGTGCCACTGGAGATGGGGCCAACGTCCTGACTTTC
TRBV7-8	NA	TRBJ2-1	NA	CASSLVAPRVNEQFF	TGTGCCAGCAGCTTAGTGGCGCCGAGGGTCAATGAGCAGTTCTTC
TRBV7-2	NA	TRBJ2-3	NA	CASSSLGTSNTDTQYF	TGTGCCAGCAGCTCCCTTGGGACCTCAAACACAGATACGCAGTATTTT
TRBV6-1	TRBD1	TRBJ1-5	NA	CASSGPFRGTQPQHF	TGTGCCAGCAGTGGACCGTTCAGGGGGACTCAGCCCCAGCATTTT
TRBV6-2/TRBV6-3	NA	TRBJ1-5	NA	CASSYAGYQPQHF	TGTGCCAGCAGTTACGCAGGGTATCAGCCCCAGCATTTT
TRBV20-1	NA	TRBJ1-5	few	CSAPDGNNQPQHF	TGCAGTGCTCCCGACGGCAACAATCAGCCCCAGCATTTT